The clone carrying this TCR beta chain is classed as medium-sized by frequency. Tens of thousands of genome equivalents of blood DNA were amplified for TRB. This entry comes from a study of T cell clusters in autoimmune cytopenias. TRB was amplified by touch-down multiplex PCR, primer pools A and B combined. TCRdb reanalyzed the multiplex PCR reads and collapses them to one entry per CDR3 protein, without DNA. Across 5,100 or so distinct CDR3 sequences, the top ten clones capture around a third of the sample. In germline, CDR1 is SEHNR, CDR2 FQNEAQ (reference sequence). This CDR3 is 15 amino acids long. In addition, the sample was reused for a study of T cell repertoires in aging, cancer and after chemotherapy.

The chain combines TRBV7-9 with TRBJ2-5; TCRdb's D gene call, TRBD1, goes unchecked for lack of DNA. The source of this sequence is a human donor in good health. Source material: peripheral blood. CDR3 residues: CASSAPRDRQETQYF.